The 24 T cell receptor beta chains reported below all come from one sample, sequenced in a study of T cell responses to AZD1222 COVID-19 vaccine. Some clones are missing from TCRdb's copy, which holds only in-frame ones; the method was immunoSEQ multiplex PCR. Here the sample spans 150,000 to 200,000 clones, around 94% being singletons. The sample consisted of peripheral blood, taken 28 days after the second AZD1222 dose. The receptors stem from an adult who received the AZD1222 COVID-19 vaccine.

Only one count was recorded for this clone. This chain links TRBV19 with TRBJ2-7; D is possibly TRBD2 (5 bases). The CDR3 totals 15 residues. V lost 10 bases and J lost 0, with 19 bases in between. Per the germline V gene, CDR1 is LNHDA and CDR2 is SQIVND (reference sequence). The CDR3 sequence: CATSPGSASSYEQYF. CDR3 DNA: TGTGCCACATCACCGGGTAGCGCCAGCTCCTACGAGCAGTACTTC.

CDR3 nucleotide sequence: TGTGCCAGCAGGAGGGACAGGGTTGGTGAAGCTTTCTTT. Translation gives CASRRDRVGEAFF. The genes are TRBV28 and TRBJ1-1, with 9 bases identical to TRBD1. CDR3 size: 13 residues. J was trimmed by 7 bases and V by 6 bases; bases with no gene match: 6. Germline CDR1 is MDHEN and CDR2 is SYDVKM.

For the CDR3, the DNA is TGTGCCAGCAGCAGTTGGACTAGCCTGACGGATACGCAGTATTTT. Its translation is CASSSWTSLTDTQYF. This chain uses TRBV7-9 with TRBJ2-3; 8 bases are a match to TRBD2. The CDR3 length is 15 residues. Germline CDR1 reads SEHNR; CDR2 reads FQNEAQ (reference sequence). With 5 bases clipped from V and 6 bases from J, the junction kept 10 bases outside the gene matches.

This rearrangement joins TRBV9 to TRBJ2-3; D possibly corresponds to TRBD1 (6 bases). This CDR3 spans 14 amino acids. Germline CDR1 is SGDLS and CDR2 is YYNGEE. V gave up 3 bases and J gave up 1 base, with 9 bases separating them. CDR3 sequence reads: CASSDPGGTDTQYF. Here the CDR3 DNA reads TGTGCCAGCAGCGACCCAGGGGGCACAGATACGCAGTATTTT.

The chain carries TRBV27 and TRBJ2-2; tentatively, D is TRBD2 (6 bases). Per the germline V gene, CDR1 is MNHEY and CDR2 is SMNVEV (reference sequence). Deletions cut 6 bases from V and 3 bases from J, with 11 bases between. The CDR3 contains 14 residues. CDR3 in amino acids: CASSRDSYTGELFF. The CDR3 nucleotides read TGTGCCAGCAGCCGGGACTCTTACACCGGGGAGCTGTTTTTT.

The chain joins TRBV5-1 to TRBJ2-1, with 10 bases that match TRBD2. J was trimmed by 8 bases and V by 0 bases; bases with no gene match: 2. The CDR3 has 14 residues. Germline V gene sequence: CDR1 SGHRS, CDR2 YFSETQ. CDR3 nucleotides: TGCGCCAGCAGCTTGGGGCTAGCGGGAGATGAGCAGTTCTTC. Protein: CASSLGLAGDEQFF.

This rearrangement joins TRBV5-1 to TRBJ2-5, with D perhaps matching TRBD1 or TRBD2 (6 bases each). Trimming removed 0 bases at V and 5 bases at J, with 11 bases between. Germline values: CDR1 SGHRS, CDR2 YFSETQ. The CDR3 loop spans 14 amino acids. The CDR3, as DNA: TGCGCCAGCAGCTTGGCTAAGGGGGGCGAGACCCAGTACTTC. Protein: CASSLAKGGETQYF.

The chain couples TRBV29-1 to TRBJ2-1; 12 nucleotides agree with TRBD2. The CDR3 spans 14 residues. CDR1 and CDR2 from the germline V gene are SQVTM and ANQGSEA. With 5 bases clipped from V and 7 bases from J, the junction kept 6 bases outside the gene matches. CDR3 sequence reads: CSVLRTSGKNEQFF. DNA for the CDR3: TGCAGCGTTCTTCGGACTAGCGGGAAAAATGAGCAGTTCTTC.

The chain uses TRBV28 and TRBJ2-1; D unclear. Germline V gene lookup returns CDR1 MDHEN and CDR2 SYDVKM. CDR3 size: 16 residues. Trimming took 5 bases from V and 3 from J, leaving 17 bases between them. The CDR3 protein is CASSLVQAQLYNEQFF. The CDR3 bases are TGTGCCAGCAGTCTGGTCCAGGCCCAACTCTACAATGAGCAGTTCTTC.

This chain links TRBV7-8 with TRBJ1-1, with 7 nucleotides matching TRBD1. There are 15 residues in the CDR3. V shed 6 bases and J 1 base; nucleotides not matched to a gene: 8. Germline CDR1 SGHVS, CDR2 FQNEAQ. The CDR3 DNA follows: TGTGCCAGCAGTTACGAGGACAGGCGGAACACTGAAGCTTTCTTT. Its protein is CASSYEDRRNTEAFF.

V and J are TRBV6-5 and TRBJ1-4, with 9 bases aligning to TRBD1. From germline, CDR1 is MNHEY and CDR2 SVGAGI. The J segment lost 7 bases and the V segment lost 7 bases, leaving 10 bases of the junction unmatched. The CDR3 has 15 residues. The CDR3, as DNA: TGTGCCAGCACTTCCACAGGGGGCAGGGGTGAAAAACTGTTTTTT. This codes for CASTSTGGRGEKLFF.

The rearrangement links TRBV5-1 to TRBJ2-1, with D possibly TRBD2 on 5 matching bases. The CDR3 is 14 residues long. V lost 3 bases and J 7 bases, leaving 14 bases between the germline ends. In germline, CDR1 is SGHRS, CDR2 YFSETQ. CDR3 in DNA: TGCGCCAGCAGCTCTAGCCGGCTGGGGAATGAGCAGTTCTTC. Translation gives CASSSSRLGNEQFF.

The CDR3 reads CASSQDFGTDTQYF. CDR3 in DNA: TGTGCCAGCAGCCAAGATTTTGGAACAGATACGCAGTATTTT. The chain couples TRBV3-1 (or the pseudogene TRBV3-2) to TRBJ2-3, with D unresolved. The CDR3 sequence is 14 residues long. Deletions cut 0 bases from V and 3 bases from J, with 7 bases between. Germline V gene sequence: CDR1 LGHDT, CDR2 YNNKEL (reference sequence).

CDR3 bases: TGTGCCATCAGTAAGGTGGGAGGCCACACAGATACGCAGTATTTT. This gives the protein CAISKVGGHTDTQYF. The V and J genes are TRBV10-3 and TRBJ2-3, with a tentative D call TRBD2 (6 bases). Trimming took 5 bases from V and 2 from J, leaving 14 bases between them. The CDR3 is 15 residues long. Germline lookup yields CDR1 ENHRY and CDR2 SYGVKD.

The genes are TRBV5-1 and TRBJ2-1; 7 nucleotides match TRBD2. There are 15 residues in the CDR3. The J segment lost 7 bases and the V segment lost 5 bases, leaving 12 bases of the junction unmatched. Germline V gives CDR1 SGHRS, CDR2 YFSETQ. The chain's CDR3 is CASSVLSGRENEQFF. CDR3 nucleotide sequence: TGCGCCAGCAGTGTCCTTAGCGGGCGGGAAAATGAGCAGTTCTTC.

This clone was counted only a few times. J is TRBJ1-5 and V is TRBV7-9, with 9 nucleotides matching TRBD1. The CDR3 loop spans 16 amino acids. The J segment lost 0 bases and the V segment lost 5 bases, leaving 5 bases of the junction unmatched. Per germline, CDR1 SEHNR and CDR2 FQNEAQ (reference sequence). This chain's CDR3 is CASSVGQGFSNQPQHF. The CDR3 DNA sequence: TGTGCCAGCAGCGTCGGACAGGGGTTTAGCAATCAGCCCCAGCATTTT.

This clone was observed a few times. V gene TRBV24-1 combines with J gene TRBJ2-1; D unclear. V was cut by 4 bases and J by 8 bases, with 11 bases left in between. The CDR3 consists of 13 residues. Looked up from germline, CDR1 is KGHDR and CDR2 is SFDVKD. The chain's CDR3 is CATSERSFDEQFF. DNA of the CDR3: TGTGCCACCAGTGAGCGTAGTTTCGATGAGCAGTTCTTC.

The chain links TRBV18 to TRBJ1-2; D is unclear. The CDR3 spans 12 residues. V shed 2 bases and J shed 2 bases, with 3 bases lying between them. CDR1 is KGHSH and CDR2 is LQKENI in the germline V gene. CDR3 nucleotides: TGTGCCAGCTCACCAGACAACTATGGCTACACCTTC. As protein: CASSPDNYGYTF.

This chain uses TRBV4-1 with TRBJ1-4; D is unclear. The germline CDR1 and CDR2 sequences are MGHRA and YSYEKL. The CDR3 runs to 14 residues. Trimming removed 8 bases at V and 2 bases at J, with 12 bases between. The CDR3 protein is CASGIGRTNEKLFF. CDR3 coding DNA: TGCGCCAGCGGTATTGGCAGGACTAATGAAAAACTGTTTTTT.

This sequence joins TRBV9 and TRBJ1-5; perhaps TRBD1 as D (6 bases). V shed 3 bases and J shed 6 bases, with 10 bases lying between them. The CDR3 extends over 13 amino acids. From germline, CDR1 is SGDLS and CDR2 YYNGEE. The CDR3 nucleotides read TGTGCCAGCAGCGGACAGGACGGTCAGCCCCAGCATTTT. Residues: CASSGQDGQPQHF.

Written as DNA, the CDR3 is TGCGCCAGCAGTGAGTCGGGACTAGCGGGTGTCACAGATACGCAGTATTTT. Translated: CASSESGLAGVTDTQYF. V is TRBV10-2 and J is TRBJ2-3, with 12 bases that match TRBD2. This CDR3 spans 17 amino acids. Germline-derived CDR1 and CDR2 are WSHSY and SAAADI. The V segment lost 0 bases and the J segment 2 bases; nucleotides outside the gene matches: 3.

This clone was detected only once. This chain joins TRBV10-3 and TRBJ1-2; the D is unclear. Trimming took 6 bases from V and 3 from J, leaving 14 bases between them. The CDR3 spans 14 residues. CDR1 and CDR2 from the germline V gene are ENHRY and SYGVKD. CDR3 region: CAIRGEGPHYGYTF. As DNA, the CDR3 is TGTGCCATCAGGGGTGAGGGCCCTCACTATGGCTACACCTTC.

J is TRBJ2-5 and V is TRBV4-2; D gene ambiguous. The CDR3 is made up of 15 amino acids. The V and J ends lost 1 base and 1 base respectively, with 10 bases between them. Per germline, CDR1 LGHNA and CDR2 YNFKEQ. This CDR3 is CASSQGTRSQETQYF. CDR3 sequence (DNA): TGTGCCAGCAGCCAAGGGACGAGAAGCCAAGAGACCCAGTACTTC.

The chain is built from TRBV5-1 and TRBJ2-7; 9 nucleotides match TRBD2. From germline, CDR1 is SGHRS and CDR2 YFSETQ. With V trimmed by 5 bases and J by 2 bases, 5 bases remained unmatched. The CDR3 contains 14 residues. CDR3 sequence reads: CASRRGRETYEQYF. CDR3 sequence (DNA): TGCGCCAGCAGGCGCGGGAGGGAAACCTACGAGCAGTACTTC.